These 28 T cell receptor beta chains originate from one sample sequenced in a study of blood T cell repertoires in COVID-19. Using immunoSEQ multiplex PCR, the repertoire was profiled, and TCRdb retains in-frame clones only, with some absent. The table includes 50,000 or so clones, roughly nine tenths detected once. The sample comprised peripheral blood. The receptors originated from a human donor in a cohort sampled during active COVID-19.

This sequence joins TRBV6-6 and TRBJ1-5; D unclear. Germline V gene data show CDR1 as MNHNY and CDR2 as SVGAGI (reference sequence). This CDR3 region has 15 residues. V gave up 2 bases and J gave up 3 bases, with 11 bases separating them. The CDR3, as DNA: TGTGCCAGCAGTTACACCATGTCTACCAATCAGCCCCAGCATTTT. As protein: CASSYTMSTNQPQHF.

A few counts support this clone. The V and J genes are TRBV9 and TRBJ2-2, with 9 positions matching TRBD1. Germline CDR1 reads SGDLS; CDR2 reads YYNGEE. This CDR3 is built from 19 residues. V gave up 3 bases and J gave up 5 bases; unmatched junction bases: 17. CDR3 in amino acids: CASSAGTGHATGKTGELFF. The CDR3 DNA reads TGTGCCAGCAGCGCAGGGACAGGGCACGCCACGGGGAAAACCGGGGAGCTGTTTTTT.

The chain uses TRBV18 and TRBJ2-6, with TRBD1 matching 8 bases. V trimming: 3 bases; J trimming: 2 bases; junction bases outside the gene matches: 6. CDR1 is KGHSH, CDR2 LQKENI, per germline. This CDR3 comprises 17 residues. CDR3 DNA: TGTGCCAGCTCACCCGATACAGGGGGAACTGGGGCCAACGTCCTGACTTTC. Translating it yields CASSPDTGGTGANVLTF.

The rearrangement links TRBV5-1 to TRBJ2-5; 8 bases are a match to TRBD1. Germline CDR1 reads SGHRS; CDR2 reads YFSETQ. The CDR3 is made up of 14 amino acids. Germline trimming cut 2 bases from V and 2 bases from J; bases unmatched to any gene: 2. The CDR3 DNA reads as TGCGCCAGCAGCTTAGGACAGGGACAAGAGACCCAGTACTTC. This translates into CASSLGQGQETQYF.

The rearrangement joins TRBV9 to TRBJ2-6, with 11 bases identical to TRBD1. The CDR3 consists of 19 residues. The trim removed 3 bases at V and 4 bases at J, leaving 12 bases unmatched. Germline V gives CDR1 SGDLS, CDR2 YYNGEE. The CDR3 spells CASSGWTGGSLSGANVLTF. The CDR3 bases are TGTGCCAGCAGCGGATGGACAGGGGGCTCCCTCTCGGGGGCCAACGTCCTGACTTTC.

This clone was counted only a few times. The chain combines TRBV24-1 with TRBJ2-5; D might be TRBD2 (6 bases). Germline V gives CDR1 KGHDR, CDR2 SFDVKD. This CDR3 spans 15 amino acids. The V end was cut by 2 bases, the J end by 5 bases, with 14 bases between. CDR3 nucleotide sequence: TGTGCCACCAGTGATTCCCGGCGGGGCTTGGAGACCCAGTACTTC. Residues: CATSDSRRGLETQYF.

J is TRBJ1-5 and V is TRBV5-1; 11 bases agree with TRBD1. The CDR3 loop spans 15 amino acids. The trim removed 4 bases at V and 7 bases at J, leaving 7 bases unmatched. Germline-derived CDR1 and CDR2 are SGHRS and YFSETQ. The CDR3 here is CASSPGTGGGQPQHF. DNA for the CDR3: TGCGCCAGCAGCCCAGGGACAGGGGGAGGGCAGCCCCAGCATTTT.

The chain recombines TRBV6-2 or TRBV6-3 with TRBJ2-4, with D possibly TRBD1 on 5 matching bases. Trimming took 5 bases from V and 9 from J, leaving 20 bases between them. Germline V lookup: CDR1 MNHEY, CDR2 SVGEGT. The CDR3 contains 15 residues. CDR3 sequence: CASSLAGHHRSIQYF. The CDR3 DNA follows: TGTGCCAGCAGTCTCGCAGGACACCACCGAAGCATTCAGTACTTC.

A few counts support this clone. The chain carries TRBV28 and TRBJ2-1; D unresolved. Trimming took off 5 bases at V and 8 bases at J, with 13 bases between the two ends. Looked up from germline, CDR1 is MDHEN and CDR2 is SYDVKM. The CDR3 runs 13 residues. Here the CDR3 reads CASSLLLQDEQFF. CDR3 coding DNA: TGTGCCAGCAGTCTATTGTTGCAGGATGAGCAGTTCTTC.

The chain is built from TRBV24-1 and TRBJ1-1; 7 nucleotides agree with TRBD1. V lost 7 bases to trimming and J lost 1 base; unmatched junction nucleotides: 2. Looked up from germline, CDR1 is KGHDR and CDR2 is SFDVKD. This CDR3 has 13 amino acids. CDR3 residues: CATSRTGNTEAFF. The CDR3 DNA follows: TGTGCCACCAGCCGGACAGGGAACACTGAAGCTTTCTTT.

V usage is TRBV2 and J usage is TRBJ2-5; D perhaps matches TRBD2 (6 bases). CDR1 is SNHLY and CDR2 is FYNNEI in the germline V gene. Between the trimmed V and J ends, which lost 8 bases and 1 base, there was a span of 17 bases. This CDR3 has 15 residues. The DNA for the CDR3 is TGTGCCAGCGGAGGGACCTCTGCGGCCCAAGAGACCCAGTACTTC. It yields the protein CASGGTSAAQETQYF.

The chain has TRBV6-1 and TRBJ2-1; 8 nucleotides agree with TRBD2. Trimming cost V 2 bases and J 14 bases; bases outside gene matches: 5. Per germline, CDR1 MNHNS and CDR2 SASEGT. The CDR3 extends over 12 amino acids. The CDR3 nucleotides are TGTGCCAGCAGTGAACTCGGGGGGGCCAAGTTCTTC. It specifies CASSELGGAKFF.

V usage is TRBV6-5 and J usage is TRBJ2-1, with 8 bases matching TRBD2. Germline V gene sequence: CDR1 MNHEY, CDR2 SVGAGI. Trimming took 2 bases from V and 9 from J; bases not matched to a gene: 12. This CDR3 contains 16 residues. Here the CDR3 DNA reads TGTGCCAGCAGTTACCCGGGGGTAGCGGGACCGGGTGAGCAGTTCTTC. Its translation: CASSYPGVAGPGEQFF.

V and J are TRBV6-1 and TRBJ2-2; tentatively, D is TRBD2 (6 bases). This CDR3 has 18 residues. The V gene's germline CDR1 is MNHNS and CDR2 SASEGT. Deletions cut 4 bases from V and 0 bases from J, with 18 bases between. The CDR3 coding sequence is TGTGCCAGCAGTGCCTACTCAAATCGGGGGTCGAACACCGGGGAGCTGTTTTTT. This sequence encodes CASSAYSNRGSNTGELFF.

V gene TRBV5-1 combines with J gene TRBJ2-7; tentatively, D is TRBD1 (5 bases). Trimming stripped 1 base from V and 3 bases from J, with 14 bases between. The CDR3 runs 15 residues. Germline CDR1 SGHRS, CDR2 YFSETQ. The CDR3 spells CASSLTSAGYYEQYF. CDR3 nucleotide sequence: TGCGCCAGCAGCTTGACTTCGGCAGGGTACTACGAGCAGTACTTC.

V and J are TRBV7-2 and TRBJ2-7; TRBD1 might be the D (5 bases). There are 13 residues in the CDR3. V lost 2 bases to trimming and J lost 6 bases, with 11 bases between them. Per the germline V gene, CDR1 is SGHTA and CDR2 is FQGNSA. The CDR3 DNA reads as TGTGCCAGCAGCTTATGGCAGGGTGCCGAGCAGTACTTC. Its protein is CASSLWQGAEQYF. The variable domain in full, completed from reference TRBV7-2 and TRBJ2-7, reads GAGVSQSPSNKVTEKGKDVELRCDPISGHTALYWYRQSLGQGLEFLIYFQGNSAPDKSGLPSDRFSAERTGGSVSTLTIQRTQQEDSAVYLCASSLWQGAEQYFGPGTRLTVT.

The V and J genes are TRBV5-4 and TRBJ2-5, with D possibly being TRBD1 (5 bases). This CDR3 region has 14 residues. V was trimmed by 0 bases and J by 3 bases, leaving 9 bases between them. From germline, CDR1 is SGHNT and CDR2 YYREEE (reference sequence). The CDR3 sequence: CASSLVDSKETQYF. In nucleotides, the CDR3 is TGTGCCAGCAGCTTGGTCGACAGTAAAGAGACCCAGTACTTC.

This chain links TRBV4-3 with TRBJ1-4; D may be TRBD1 (6 bases). The CDR3 extends over 18 amino acids. CDR1 and CDR2 from the germline V gene are LGHNA and YSLEER. V was trimmed by 1 base and J by 0 bases, leaving 15 bases between them. The CDR3 loop reads CASSQAIDTGSTNEKLFF. The CDR3 DNA follows: TGCGCCAGCAGCCAAGCGATCGATACAGGGTCAACTAATGAAAAACTGTTTTTT.

J is TRBJ1-2 and V is TRBV5-1; D not resolved. The germline CDR1 and CDR2 sequences are SGHRS and YFSETQ. Trimming left V 2 bases short and J 6 bases short, with 11 bases between. The CDR3 contains 13 residues. CDR3 nucleotides: TGCGCCAGCAGCTTCGGCGCGGGAAATGGCTACACCTTC. Translating it yields CASSFGAGNGYTF.

The J gene is TRBJ2-5, the V gene TRBV27; D is uncertain. This CDR3 is built from 13 residues. Germline V lookup: CDR1 MNHEY, CDR2 SMNVEV (reference sequence). Trimming removed 6 bases at V and 0 bases at J, with 8 bases between. The CDR3 reads CASRAAYQETQYF. Written as DNA, the CDR3 is TGTGCCAGCAGGGCGGCGTACCAAGAGACCCAGTACTTC.

The chain uses TRBV19 and TRBJ2-6; D not resolved. V gave up 6 bases and J gave up 3 bases, with 9 bases separating them. Germline values: CDR1 LNHDA, CDR2 SQIVND (reference sequence). The CDR3 is made up of 14 amino acids. The CDR3 here is CASSPRVGANVLTF. Written as DNA, the CDR3 is TGTGCCAGTAGCCCCCGTGTTGGGGCCAACGTCCTGACTTTC.

The rearrangement uses TRBV5-1 and TRBJ2-1, with 7 nucleotides matching TRBD1. V shed 0 bases and J 10 bases; nucleotides not matched to a gene: 10. The CDR3 length is 15 residues. Germline V gene lookup returns CDR1 SGHRS and CDR2 YFSETQ. CDR3 sequence reads: CASSLVLPGGNEQFF. CDR3 DNA sequence: TGCGCCAGCAGCTTGGTCCTACCAGGGGGAAACGAGCAGTTCTTC.

V and J are TRBV11-3 and TRBJ2-1, with 10 positions matching TRBD2. The germline CDR1 and CDR2 sequences are SGHNT and YENEEA. The length of the CDR3 is 15 residues. V was clipped by 5 bases and J by 3 bases; unmatched bases: 4. CDR3 sequence: CASSRTSGVYNEQFF. In DNA, the CDR3 is TGTGCCAGCAGCCGAACTAGCGGGGTCTACAATGAGCAGTTCTTC. Supplemented by reference TRBV11-3 and TRBJ2-1, the full variable domain reads EAGVVQSPRYKIIEKKQPVAFWCNPISGHNTLYWYLQNLGQGPELLIRYENEEAVDDSQLPKDRFSAERLKGVDSTLKIQPAELGDSAVYLCASSRTSGVYNEQFFGPGTRLTVL.

The chain is built from TRBV18 and TRBJ1-1; 9 bases fit TRBD1. V trimming: 5 bases; J trimming: 1 base; junction bases outside the gene matches: 5. This CDR3 contains 15 residues. CDR1 and CDR2 (germline): KGHSH, LQKENI. CDR3 DNA sequence: TGTGCCAGCTCATCAGGACAGGGGAGGAACACTGAAGCTTTCTTT. Protein sequence: CASSSGQGRNTEAFF.

In this sample, this clone turned up a few times. The chain recombines TRBV7-9 with TRBJ1-5; 7 nucleotides line up with TRBD1. Germline values: CDR1 SEHNR, CDR2 FQNEAQ (reference sequence). The CDR3 length is 17 residues. The V and J ends lost 5 bases and 2 bases, in that order; junction bases with no gene match: 12. The CDR3, as DNA: TGTGCCAGCAGCGCCTCGACAGGGATTGATGGCAATCAGCCCCAGCATTTT. Its protein is CASSASTGIDGNQPQHF.

The V and J genes are TRBV7-9 and TRBJ2-3; D ambiguous. Germline V gene data show CDR1 as SEHNR and CDR2 as FQNEAQ (reference sequence). CDR3 length equals 14 residues. Trimming removed 3 bases from V and 1 base from J, with 8 bases in between. The DNA for the CDR3 is TGTGCCAGCAGCTTCCGGCAGGGCACAGATACGCAGTATTTT. Protein: CASSFRQGTDTQYF.

The CDR3 DNA reads TGCGCCAGCAGCCAAGAAGAAAGGACAGGGAGCGGCTACACCTTC. Its protein is CASSQEERTGSGYTF. V is TRBV4-1 and J is TRBJ1-2; 8 bases are shared with TRBD1. Germline V gene data show CDR1 as MGHRA and CDR2 as YSYEKL. With 0 bases clipped from V and 8 bases from J, the junction kept 8 bases outside the gene matches. The CDR3 runs 15 residues.

The rearrangement joins TRBV9 to TRBJ2-3, with 12 nucleotides matching TRBD2. Germline V gene lookup returns CDR1 SGDLS and CDR2 YYNGEE. CDR3 length equals 16 residues. Losses at the gene ends were 0 bases for V and 9 bases for J; bases not matched to a gene: 8. CDR3 loop: CASSVASGLAGGTQYF. In nucleotides, the CDR3 is TGTGCCAGCAGCGTAGCTAGCGGGCTAGCGGGAGGGACGCAGTATTTT.